This TCR beta chain comes out of a study of shared clonotypes between healthy human individuals. The study's findings and limits: Rarefaction indicated that sorted-subset sequencing remained incomplete although depth was large. In having few donors, the study represented limited genetic and exposure-history diversity. Among several donors, roughly 5% of naive CD4 clonotypes were found in common.

The genomic DNA of each subset was split evenly across several immunoSEQ plates. Repertoires were generated with immunoSEQ multiplex PCR, while TCRdb's copy carries only in-frame clones and drops some. This table holds over a million clones, 96% found once. The CDR3 is made up of 18 amino acids. After removal of 6 bases from V and 3 bases from J, the junction contained 17 bases not matched to a gene. Germline V gene data show CDR1 as SGHNT and CDR2 as YYREEE (reference sequence). Notes on this clone: Its target is not known.

The origin of this receptor is a man aged 25 to 45 in good health. The chain links TRBV5-4 to TRBJ1-1; 10 nucleotides match TRBD1. The specimen was naive CD4+ T cells sorted from blood. Noted subset: CD45RA+ positively selected. The CDR3 spells CASKGRQGALSTDTEAFF. CDR3 coding DNA: TGTGCCAGCAAGGGCCGACAGGGGGCGCTTTCGACGGACACTGAAGCTTTCTTT.